These 3 T cell receptor beta chains share one sample of origin, sequenced in a study of control samples from healthy donors and cancer patients. This table comes from immunoSEQ multiplex PCR, and its TCRdb copy is limited to in-frame clones, with some not included. The sample yields fewer than 300,000 clones, roughly four fifths seen once. The sample comprised PBMCs. The receptors were gathered from a woman aged 55-69 years with lung cancer.

The V call is TRBV5-1, the J call TRBJ1-2, with TRBD1 as a possible D gene (6 bases). The CDR3 has 17 amino acids. Germline lookup yields CDR1 SGHRS and CDR2 YFSETQ. Trimming removed 0 bases from V and 3 bases from J, with 18 bases in between. This CDR3 reads CASSLVVEGGRDYGYTF. CDR3 bases: TGCGCCAGCAGCTTGGTGGTGGAGGGGGGCCGGGACTATGGCTACACCTTC.

V usage is TRBV4-2 and J usage is TRBJ2-5; D could derive from TRBD1 or TRBD2 (5 bases each). The CDR3 extends over 14 amino acids. The germline V gene has CDR1 LGHNA and CDR2 YNFKEQ. Trimming shortened V by 3 bases and J by 5 bases, and 13 bases separated the two germline ends. CDR3 region: CASSQEAGWETQYF. The CDR3, as DNA: TGTGCCAGCAGCCAGGAGGCAGGGTGGGAGACCCAGTACTTC.

The chain couples TRBV19 to TRBJ2-7; the match to TRBD2 covers 11 bases. This CDR3 has 14 amino acids. CDR1 is LNHDA, CDR2 SQIVND, per germline (reference sequence). The V gene end was trimmed by 8 bases and the J gene end by 6 bases; junction bases not matched to a gene: 9. The CDR3 spells CASETGTSGGEQYF. The DNA of the CDR3 is TGTGCCAGTGAGACCGGGACTAGCGGCGGCGAGCAGTACTTC.